A single sample gave rise to the 3 T cell receptor beta chains below, sequenced in a study of blood T cell repertoires in COVID-19 (TCRdb year 2020). Libraries were constructed by the immunoSEQ multiplex PCR assay. TCRdb mirrors the immuneACCESS table, restricted to in-frame sequences. Some clones are absent from its copies; in checked studies, under half trace to an unresolved V gene, and the reason for the others is unknown. A total of around 92,000 clones appear in this sample, 86% of them only once. Jointly, the top ten make up about an eighth of the sample. Input material: peripheral blood. Receptors originate from a woman aged 55-69 years in a cohort sampled during active or convalescent COVID-19.

The CDR3 DNA reads TGTGCCATCAGTTGGACAGGGGGAGAGACCCAGTACTTC. This codes for CAISWTGGETQYF. The gene calls are TRBV10-3 and TRBJ2-5; the match to TRBD1 covers 10 bases. With V trimmed by 5 bases and J by 4 bases, 1 base remained unmatched. Germline V gives CDR1 ENHRY, CDR2 SYGVKD. The CDR3 sequence is 13 residues long.

This rearrangement joins TRBV11-2 to TRBJ1-6, with TRBD1 matching 9 bases. V lost 5 bases to trimming and J lost 7 bases; unmatched junction nucleotides: 6. This CDR3 contains 15 residues. Germline V gives CDR1 SGHAT, CDR2 FQNNGV. The CDR3 DNA reads TGTGCCAGCAGCAAAGAGGGACAGGGAAATTCACCCCTCCACTTT. Translating it yields CASSKEGQGNSPLHF.

V and J are TRBV7-8 and TRBJ1-5; the D gene is possibly TRBD1 (6 bases). Looked up from germline, CDR1 is SGHVS and CDR2 is FQNEAQ. This CDR3 has 15 residues. The V end lost 1 base, the J end lost 2 bases, and 9 bases lay between the germline ends. As DNA, the CDR3 is TGTGCCAGCAGCTTAGTTTCAGGGGGCAATCAGCCCCAGCATTTT. Amino acid sequence: CASSLVSGGNQPQHF.